The clone carrying this TCR beta chain was observed many times. Its antigen is not known. Trimming shortened V by 4 bases and J by 4 bases, and 14 bases separated the two germline ends. The CDR3 sequence is 15 residues long. Germline CDR1 is SGHKS and CDR2 is YYEKEE (reference sequence). This entry comes from a study of T cells after yellow fever vaccination. Each CDR3 protein gets one entry after TCRdb re-called the 5' RACE reads with MiXCR. The data hold under 600,000 distinct CDR3 sequences, with approximately 12% observed a single time. Study conclusions and caveats: The CD4 compartment and the CD8 compartment contained a small share of clonotypes in common.

This clonotype originated in a man aged 30 to 45 who received the YFV17D yellow fever vaccine. This chain joins TRBV5-5 and TRBJ2-2; tentative D call: TRBD1 (6 bases). The input for sequencing was PBMCs, taken on the day of the yellow fever booster vaccination. The CDR3 region is CASSATGQPTGELFF. The CDR3 bases are TGTGCCAGCAGCGCGACGGGACAACCCACCGGGGAGCTGTTTTTT.